The 3 T cell receptor beta chains reported below all come from one sample, sequenced in a study of Graves' ophthalmopathy and Graves' hyperthyroidism (dated by TCRdb to 2016 to 2019). The reads were generated on an Illumina HiSeq 2000. For repertoire sequencing, the TCR beta CDR3 regions were amplified from RNA transcripts. HTBI primers and the Qiagen OneStep RT-PCR kit were used in a first-round RT-PCR, which was followed by a second-round multiplex PCR, size selection and purification. The raw public reads went through TCRdb reprocessing: fastp at Q25, MiXCR clone calling, in-frame beta chains kept. Each CDR3 protein gets just one entry, which takes the most common genes and DNA from the rows behind it. This sample is represented by approximately 160,000 distinct CDR3 sequences; 35% to 50% of them were singletons. 8% to 9.5% of the sample belongs to the ten largest clones. Sequenced sample: peripheral blood. These receptors were taken from a man aged 30 to 45 with Graves' ophthalmopathy. Donor details come from another sample of the same person, matched by shared clones.

The CDR3 DNA is TGTGCCACCAGCAGAGATCGGGGGAGTCGGAACTATGGCTACACCTTC. Residues: CATSRDRGSRNYGYTF. The genes are TRBV15 and TRBJ1-2; perhaps TRBD1 as D (5 bases). This CDR3 comprises 16 residues. V was pared by 0 bases and J by 2 bases, with 13 bases between. Germline CDR1 reads LNHNV; CDR2 reads YYDKDF (reference sequence).

This rearrangement joins TRBV7-8 to TRBJ1-1, with D unresolved. Germline values: CDR1 SGHVS, CDR2 FQNEAQ. V was cut by 1 base and J by 0 bases, with 12 bases left in between. This CDR3 is 16 amino acids long. The CDR3 sequence is CASSLVRLPLNTEAFF. As DNA, the CDR3 is TGTGCCAGCAGCTTAGTTCGTCTGCCTTTGAACACTGAAGCTTTCTTT.

This clonotype appeared many times. The V and J genes are TRBV7-8 and TRBJ2-7, with D tentatively TRBD1 (6 bases). The length of the CDR3 is 17 residues. Germline CDR1 reads SGHVS; CDR2 reads FQNEAQ. V was shortened by 1 base and J by 3 bases, with 19 bases between the two germline ends. CDR3 bases: TGTGCCAGCAGCTTAGTTCAGCGGCTCAGGGGCAACTACGAGCAGTACTTC. Residues: CASSLVQRLRGNYEQYF.